One sample yielded the 16 T cell receptor beta chains listed below, sequenced in a study of PD-1 blockade in mismatch repair-deficient tumors. The method was immunoSEQ multiplex PCR; TCRdb's version includes in-frame clones alone and lacks a portion of them. The table lists around 120,000 clones, about 88% of them singletons. The sample here was peripheral blood, taken 44 weeks after starting pembrolizumab. These receptors were collected from an adult with mismatch repair-deficient cancer.

The V and J genes are TRBV5-1 and TRBJ1-2, with D tentatively TRBD1 (6 bases). The CDR3 totals 15 residues. Germline assignment: CDR1 SGHRS and CDR2 YFSETQ. Trimming pared 0 bases from V and 8 bases from J, leaving 17 bases between. The CDR3 coding sequence is TGCGCCAGCAGCTTGGTCGTAGGCAGGGGAGAAGGCTACACCTTC. It encodes CASSLVVGRGEGYTF. Filled out from reference TRBV5-1 and TRBJ1-2, the complete variable domain reads KAGVTQTPRYLIKTRGQQVTLSCSPISGHRSVSWYQQTPGQGLQFLFEYFSETQRNKGNFPGRFSGRQFSNSRSEMNVSTLELGDSALYLCASSLVVGRGEGYTFGSGTRLTVV.

The V gene is TRBV19, the J gene TRBJ2-4; possible D gene TRBD2, 6 bases. CDR1 LNHDA and CDR2 SQIVND come from the germline V gene (reference sequence). The CDR3 extends over 17 amino acids. V was clipped by 5 bases and J by 2 bases, with 19 bases between them. The chain's CDR3 is CASSDLVLRGTKNIQYF. The CDR3 nucleotides read TGTGCCAGTAGTGATTTAGTTTTACGGGGGACCAAAAACATTCAGTACTTC.

The chain couples TRBV29-1 to TRBJ2-2; D unclear. Germline CDR1 SQVTM, CDR2 ANQGSEA. CDR3 length: 12 amino acids. The V gene lost 5 bases and the J gene lost 7 bases, with 11 bases spanning the gap. The CDR3, as DNA: TGCAGCGTTAGGCTGCTTGACGGGGAGCTGTTTTTT. It is translated as CSVRLLDGELFF.

This chain uses TRBV10-3 with TRBJ2-1; tentatively, D is TRBD2 (6 bases). This CDR3 has 15 amino acids. Germline loops: CDR1 ENHRY, CDR2 SYGVKD. V lost 6 bases to trimming and J lost 2 bases, with 14 bases between them. As DNA, the CDR3 is TGTGCCATCAGGCGGGACCAAAATCCCTACAATGAGCAGTTCTTC. Amino acid sequence: CAIRRDQNPYNEQFF.

The chain links TRBV7-3 to TRBJ2-5; tentative D call: TRBD2 (5 bases). V dropped 3 bases and J dropped 5 bases, with 16 bases sitting between them. The CDR3 has 15 residues. Per the germline V gene, CDR1 is SGHTA and CDR2 is FQGTGA. The CDR3 nucleotides are TGTGCCAGCAGCTTGCTCGGAACTAGTAGCGAGACCCAGTACTTC. Its protein product is CASSLLGTSSETQYF.

The chain joins TRBV28 to TRBJ2-1; no reliable D call. Trimming stripped 4 bases from V and 2 bases from J, with 21 bases between. CDR1 is MDHEN and CDR2 is SYDVKM in the germline V gene. The CDR3 contains 18 residues. The CDR3 DNA sequence: TGTGCCAGCAGTTGGCTAGTCGATATAGGTGCAACCTACAATGAGCAGTTCTTC. Encoded protein: CASSWLVDIGATYNEQFF.

V gene TRBV6-1 combines with J gene TRBJ1-2; D call uncertain. The CDR3 contains 14 residues. The germline V and J ends were trimmed by 8 bases and 4 bases, with 17 bases remaining between them. CDR1 and CDR2 (germline): MNHNS, SASEGT. CDR3 sequence reads: CASSLRGIFYGYTF. CDR3 sequence (DNA): TGTGCCAGCTCTCTTCGCGGAATCTTCTATGGCTACACCTTC.

The gene calls are TRBV4-2 and TRBJ1-1; maybe TRBD1 (5 bases). The CDR3 is made up of 14 amino acids. The V end lost 5 bases, the J end lost 3 bases, and 13 bases lay between the germline ends. From germline, CDR1 is LGHNA and CDR2 YNFKEQ. The CDR3 is CASSLWGEDTEAFF. DNA for the CDR3: TGTGCCAGCAGCTTATGGGGGGAGGACACTGAAGCTTTCTTT.

The J gene is TRBJ2-5, the V gene TRBV10-1; tentative D call: TRBD2 (6 bases). With 4 bases removed from V and 5 bases from J, the gap between germline ends came to 11 bases. The germline V gene has CDR1 WNHNN and CDR2 SYGVQD (reference sequence). The length of the CDR3 is 13 residues. DNA of the CDR3: TGCGCCAGCAGTGCTACGGGAGTGGAGACCCAGTACTTC. This gives the protein CASSATGVETQYF.

Many counts were recorded for this clone. The CDR3 nucleotides are TGTGCCACCAGCAGGGACAGGGAGACGGCCGAGCAGTACTTC. Translating it yields CATSRDRETAEQYF. The chain joins TRBV15 to TRBJ2-7, with 8 positions matching TRBD1. The CDR3 runs 14 residues. The J segment lost 6 bases and the V segment lost 3 bases, leaving 7 bases of the junction unmatched. Germline V gene lookup returns CDR1 LNHNV and CDR2 YYDKDF (reference sequence).

The chain is built from TRBV30 and TRBJ2-4, with TRBD1 identical over 9 bases. V trimming: 6 bases; J trimming: 4 bases; junction bases outside the gene matches: 7. Germline CDR1 GTSNPN, CDR2 SVGIG (reference sequence). This CDR3 region has 14 residues. The CDR3 bases are TGTGCCTGTGATACGGGACAGGGAAAAAACATTCAGTACTTC. Amino acids: CACDTGQGKNIQYF.

About this clone: Other DNA variants within this sample encode the same CDR3. The chain joins TRBV6-5 to TRBJ2-7; D remains ambiguous. The CDR3 runs 14 residues. Looked up from germline, CDR1 is MNHEY and CDR2 is SVGAGI. V was trimmed by 5 bases and J by 2 bases, leaving 13 bases between them. This CDR3 reads CASSDPDLTYEQYF. CDR3 sequence (DNA): TGTGCCAGCAGTGACCCAGATCTGACCTACGAGCAGTACTTC.

This chain joins TRBV18 and TRBJ2-1, with 13 bases fitting TRBD2. This CDR3 spans 19 amino acids. Germline CDR1 KGHSH, CDR2 LQKENI. Trimming at V came to 4 bases and at J to 4 bases, leaving 13 bases not matched to a gene. CDR3 region: CASSRPGGTSGKSYNEQFF. CDR3 nucleotides: TGTGCCAGCTCACGACCGGGGGGGACTAGCGGGAAATCTTACAATGAGCAGTTCTTC.

The V and J genes are TRBV10-1 and TRBJ2-1, with D perhaps matching TRBD1 (6 bases). The length of the CDR3 is 13 residues. Per the germline V gene, CDR1 is WNHNN and CDR2 is SYGVQD (reference sequence). The V end was cut by 2 bases, the J end by 6 bases, with 8 bases between. The CDR3: CASSEGGRNEQFF. Written as DNA, the CDR3 is TGCGCCAGCAGTGAGGGGGGCCGCAATGAGCAGTTCTTC.

The chain is built from TRBV2 and TRBJ2-3, with TRBD2 matching 8 bases. V dropped 5 bases and J dropped 1; count of bases not matched to a gene: 8. Germline V lookup: CDR1 SNHLY, CDR2 FYNNEI. The CDR3 has 16 amino acids. CDR3 amino acids: CASSPPLAGGTDTQYF. In nucleotides, the CDR3 is TGTGCCAGCAGTCCTCCCCTAGCGGGCGGCACAGATACGCAGTATTTT.

The gene calls are TRBV27 and TRBJ1-4, with D unclear. Per germline, CDR1 MNHEY and CDR2 SMNVEV (reference sequence). With 5 bases removed from V and 2 bases from J, the gap between germline ends came to 18 bases. CDR3 length: 17 amino acids. The DNA of the CDR3 is TGTGCCAGCAGTGAAACCGGCAGCCCGTGGACTAATGAAAAACTGTTTTTT. This gives the protein CASSETGSPWTNEKLFF.